This T cell receptor beta chain was identified in a study of T cells in Graves' hyperthyroidism and ophthalmopathy. This clonotype was counted at least ten times. The CDR3 sequence is 18 residues long. The V and J ends lost 3 bases and 2 bases, in that order; junction bases with no gene match: 14. CDR1 is DFQATT and CDR2 is SNEGSKA in the germline V gene (reference sequence). Researchers amplified the TCR beta CDR3 regions from RNA transcripts. With the HTBI primer set, the TCR CDR3 went through a first round of RT-PCR. TCRdb re-analysed the multiplex PCR reads in MiXCR, keeping a single row per CDR3 protein. The data contain approximately 370,000 distinct CDR3 sequences, approximately 18% of them singletons. Diagnosis relied on clinical symptoms, serum thyroxine and TRAb, thyroid ultrasound and orbital computed tomography.

The receptor was isolated from a woman aged 25 to 39 with Graves' hyperthyroidism that later progressed to Graves' ophthalmopathy. The sample was blood. The J gene is TRBJ2-5, the V gene TRBV20-1; 11 bases match TRBD2. The CDR3 DNA reads as TGCAGTGCTAGCCCCGCTAGCGGGGGGCGAAATATTCAAGAGACCCAGTACTTC. This codes for CSASPASGGRNIQETQYF.